Listed below are T cell receptor beta chains from one sample, sequenced in a study of CD8 T cells in ankylosing spondylitis. TCRdb reprocessed the 5' RACE reads via MiXCR and lists one record per CDR3 protein. This sample has about 150,000 distinct CDR3 sequences; roughly an eighth occur once, and the top ten carry roughly 4.3%. The sample consisted of blood, either unsorted or a sorted T cell fraction (not recorded which). The receptor set was obtained from a female donor with ankylosing spondylitis or in good health (not recorded which). CDR3s leave out the opening cysteine and the closing phenylalanine or tryptophan. Size values are once, few and many counts, or a class for expanded clones, and some rows have none.

size: many; V: TRBV4-1; J: TRBJ1-1; length: 14; CDR3: ASSYSPGTVNTEAF
size: many; V: TRBV7-2; J: TRBJ2-7; length: 15; CDR3: ASSLAGLAGDPYEQY
size: many; V: TRBV29-1; J: TRBJ2-7; length: 12; CDR3: SVEVSGSSYEQY
size: many; V: TRBV28; J: TRBJ1-1; length: 11; CDR3: ASSLRDGTEAF
size: many; V: TRBV9; J: TRBJ2-2; length: 13; CDR3: ASSLRQENTGELF
size: .; V: TRBV28; J: TRBJ1-2; length: 11; CDR3: ASSLGINYGYT
size: .; V: TRBV20-1; J: TRBJ2-5; length: 12; CDR3: SAGTGSYQETQY
size: many; V: TRBV6-5; J: TRBJ2-1; length: 13; CDR3: ASSYYGVSYNEQF
size: many; V: TRBV24-1; J: TRBJ2-5; length: 13; CDR3: ATSGLAGREETQY
size: many; V: TRBV6-1; J: TRBJ2-7; length: 13; CDR3: ASRSGGGDSGEQY
size: many; V: TRBV29-1; J: TRBJ2-4; length: 13; CDR3: SVEDSGIAKNIQY
size: .; V: TRBV12-3/TRBV12-4; J: TRBJ2-7; length: 13; CDR3: ASSFRLGVTYEQY
size: many; V: TRBV7-3; J: TRBJ2-2; length: 13; CDR3: ASSKRTTRGGELF
size: many; V: TRBV12-3/TRBV12-4; J: TRBJ2-7; length: 12; CDR3: ASSPQRGTYEQY
size: many; V: TRBV3-1; J: TRBJ1-2; length: 12; CDR3: ASGDRGLDYGYT
size: .; V: TRBV5-1; J: TRBJ2-1; length: 15; CDR3: ASSYALGASTYNEQF
size: many; V: TRBV20-1; J: TRBJ2-7; length: 12; CDR3: SAPTSGDSYEQY
size: many; V: TRBV29-1; J: TRBJ1-5; length: 11; CDR3: SVQGTSNQPQH
size: many; V: TRBV6-1; J: TRBJ1-2; length: 12; CDR3: ASSRDETGGGYT
size: many; V: TRBV10-3; J: TRBJ1-2; length: 9; CDR3: ATGTAYGYT
size: .; V: TRBV3-1; J: TRBJ1-2; length: 13; CDR3: ATCQGPILGYGYT
size: few; V: TRBV20-1; J: TRBJ2-7; length: 11; CDR3: SAGTGDVGEQY
size: few; V: TRBV12-3/TRBV12-4; J: TRBJ2-7; length: 10; CDR3: ASHGGPYEQY
size: many; V: TRBV5-1; J: TRBJ2-3; length: 15; CDR3: ASSLLGLAGSTDTQY
size: .; V: TRBV10-3; J: TRBJ2-1; length: 14; CDR3: AISDSGRGFYYEQF
size: many; V: TRBV11-2; J: TRBJ1-5; length: 13; CDR3: ASSPRGHGNQPQH
size: many; V: TRBV4-1; J: TRBJ1-4; length: 14; CDR3: ASSQVIGTEDEKLF
size: many; V: TRBV20-1; J: TRBJ2-1; length: 12; CDR3: SARREVSYNEQF
size: few; V: TRBV19; J: TRBJ2-6; length: 15; CDR3: ASSTIPDGNRANVLT
size: many; V: TRBV6-1; J: TRBJ1-5; length: 14; CDR3: ASDQGAGVSNQPQH
size: few; V: TRBV29-1; J: TRBJ1-2; length: 10; CDR3: SVVAESYGYT
size: many; V: TRBV20-1; J: TRBJ2-7; length: 16; CDR3: SARDPGTSGNLSYEQY
size: many; V: TRBV6-5; J: TRBJ1-6; length: 14; CDR3: ASSYRRTANNSPLH
size: many; V: TRBV20-1; J: TRBJ1-1; length: 9; CDR3: SASGDTEAF
size: few; V: TRBV20-1; J: TRBJ2-5; length: 11; CDR3: SAHSSGQETQY
size: many; V: TRBV20-1; J: TRBJ1-5; length: 12; CDR3: SARRGSDNQPQH
size: many; V: TRBV7-9; J: TRBJ2-1; length: 14; CDR3: ASSHLAGDSYNEQF
size: many; V: TRBV20-1; J: TRBJ1-6; length: 14; CDR3: SAREPTGPPNSPLH
size: many; V: TRBV15; J: TRBJ1-5; length: 13; CDR3: ATAPGLYSNQPQH
size: few; V: TRBV13; J: TRBJ1-2; length: 11; CDR3: ASSWESNYGYT
size: many; V: TRBV28; J: TRBJ2-7; length: 12; CDR3: ASSHDYMAYEQY
size: few; V: TRBV28; J: TRBJ2-7; length: 12; CDR3: ASSLWGGAYEQY
size: many; V: TRBV5-6; J: TRBJ2-2; length: 14; CDR3: ASSLGQGARTGELF
size: .; V: TRBV19; J: TRBJ1-2; length: 12; CDR3: ASEGTGIFYGYT
size: many; V: TRBV12-3/TRBV12-4; J: TRBJ1-1; length: 13; CDR3: ASSPRTGMNTEAF
size: many; V: TRBV7-9; J: TRBJ2-2; length: 13; CDR3: ASSATRVLTGELF
size: many; V: TRBV4-1; J: TRBJ1-3; length: 14; CDR3: ASSPGRPVRGNTIY
size: few; V: TRBV24-1; J: TRBJ1-1; length: 11; CDR3: ATSRVGNTEAF
size: many; V: TRBV7-3; J: TRBJ1-1; length: 11; CDR3: ASSPGTGTEAF
size: many; V: TRBV5-1; J: TRBJ2-4; length: 14; CDR3: ASSLGGGYAKNIQY
size: many; V: TRBV12-3/TRBV12-4; J: TRBJ2-7; length: 11; CDR3: ASSSIQGYEQY
size: many; V: TRBV5-6; J: TRBJ2-3; length: 14; CDR3: ASSRLAGGPVDTQY
size: many; V: TRBV18; J: TRBJ1-1; length: 12; CDR3: ASSPVPQNTEAF
size: many; V: TRBV15; J: TRBJ2-7; length: 10; CDR3: ATSTSLYEQY
size: many; V: TRBV4-2; J: TRBJ2-1; length: 10; CDR3: ASGRGGVTEF
size: few; V: TRBV7-2; J: TRBJ1-5; length: 13; CDR3: ASSLSPRGDQPQH
size: many; V: TRBV5-1; J: TRBJ1-1; length: 15; CDR3: ASSFGRGLVLNTEAF